Shown below are 9 T cell receptor beta chains from a single sample sequenced in a study of T cells after yellow fever vaccination. TCRdb independently ran MiXCR on the 5' RACE reads; one entry per CDR3 protein. This sample has tens of thousands of distinct CDR3 sequences, with less than 8.5% found just once. Sample: CD8+ T cells sorted from PBMCs, taken 15 days after the yellow fever booster vaccination. All receptors come from a man younger than 40 who received the YFV17D yellow fever vaccine.

Many counts were recorded for this clonotype. The J gene is TRBJ2-3, the V gene TRBV7-9; perhaps TRBD2 as D (5 bases). Trimming took 5 bases from V and 3 from J, leaving 9 bases between them. Germline V gene lookup returns CDR1 SEHNR and CDR2 FQNEAQ (reference sequence). This CDR3 is 13 amino acids long. CDR3 region: CASSPPGTDTQYF. The CDR3 DNA follows: TGTGCCAGCAGCCCCCCGGGAACAGATACGCAGTATTTT.

This clonotype appeared many times. The rearrangement uses TRBV12-3 or TRBV12-4 and TRBJ2-7; 8 bases map to TRBD1. The CDR3 length is 14 residues. Unmatched junction bases numbered 5, after V lost 4 bases and J lost 3 bases. Here the CDR3 reads CASSSDRVFYEQYF. CDR3 bases: TGTGCCAGCAGTTCGGACAGGGTATTCTACGAGCAGTACTTC.

This clonotype was counted at least ten times. Here the CDR3 reads CASAGLAGGYKQFF. The CDR3 DNA sequence: TGTGCCAGCGCGGGACTAGCGGGAGGATATAAGCAGTTCTTC. The rearrangement joins TRBV12-3 or TRBV12-4 to TRBJ2-1; the match to TRBD2 covers 15 bases. This CDR3 has 14 amino acids. With V trimmed by 8 bases and J by 11 bases, 7 bases remained unmatched.

J is TRBJ2-2 and V is TRBV7-2; tentatively, D is TRBD2 (5 bases). Germline-derived CDR1 and CDR2 are SGHTA and FQGNSA. The CDR3 is 15 amino acids. V lost 8 bases to trimming and J lost 3 bases, with 16 bases between them. This CDR3 is CASEGFLSDTGELFF. Written as DNA, the CDR3 is TGTGCCAGCGAGGGCTTCTTATCTGACACCGGGGAGCTGTTTTTT.

This clonotype was seen at least ten times. This CDR3 is CASSPSGENYEQYF. The CDR3 bases are TGTGCCAGCAGTCCCTCGGGGGAAAACTACGAGCAGTACTTC. This sequence joins TRBV5-6 and TRBJ2-7; possibly TRBD2 for D (6 bases). This CDR3 comprises 14 residues. Germline V lookup: CDR1 SGHDT, CDR2 YYEEEE. Between the trimmed V and J ends, which lost 5 bases and 3 bases, there was a span of 15 bases.

This clonotype was picked up many times. This chain joins TRBV19 and TRBJ2-7; D call uncertain. CDR3 length: 11 amino acids. V lost 9 bases and J lost 6, with 12 bases in between. Germline assignment: CDR1 LNHDA and CDR2 SQIVND (reference sequence). CDR3 nucleotide sequence: TGTGCCAGCCGCGACGGGCTCGAGCAGTACTTC. Translated, it gives CASRDGLEQYF.

In its sample, this clonotype was seen many times. The chain employs TRBV29-1 and TRBJ1-2; D is uncertain. From germline, CDR1 is SQVTM and CDR2 ANQGSEA. The length of the CDR3 is 13 residues. V lost 6 bases to trimming and J lost 3 bases, with 14 bases between them. The CDR3 here is CSVPGFGDYGYTF. CDR3 sequence (DNA): TGCAGCGTGCCGGGATTCGGGGACTATGGCTACACCTTC. Looking up the rest from reference TRBV29-1 and TRBJ1-2 gives the full variable domain: SAVISQKPSRDICQRGTSLTIQCQVDSQVTMMFWYRQQPGQSLTLIATANQGSEATYESGFVIDKFPISRPNLTFSTLTVSNMSPEDSSIYLCSVPGFGDYGYTFGSGTRLTVV.

This clonotype came up many times. The junction shows a germline mismatch at one end, possibly a read error. This chain joins TRBV27 and TRBJ1-5; D unclear. The CDR3 has 14 residues. The germline V gene has CDR1 MNHEY and CDR2 SMNVEV (reference sequence). CDR3 in amino acids: CASSLWGPNEPQHF. CDR3 bases: TGTGCCAGCAGTTTATGGGGTCCCAATGAGCCCCAGCATTTT.

This clonotype was seen ten or more times. The chain has TRBV7-2 and TRBJ2-1; the D is unclear. Germline V CDR1 and CDR2: SGHTA, FQGNSA. V lost 5 bases to trimming and J lost 0 bases, with 17 bases between them. CDR3 size: 17 residues. CDR3 DNA: TGTGCCAGCAGCGGATATACGGTGGAGAGCTCCTACAATGAGCAGTTCTTC. Translation: CASSGYTVESSYNEQFF.